This T cell receptor (beta chain) was retrieved from a study of blood T cell repertoires in COVID-19. The method was immunoSEQ multiplex PCR; TCRdb's version includes in-frame clones alone and lacks a portion of them. The sample shows about 270,000 clones, around 83% of them seen only once. Sequenced material: peripheral blood. The source of this sequence is a man older than 75 with acute or convalescent COVID-19.

The CDR3 DNA reads as TGTGCCAGCAGCTATGTACAGGGGAATCAGCCCCAGCATTTT. Translation: CASSYVQGNQPQHF. V is TRBV6-5 and J is TRBJ1-5; 7 nucleotides line up with TRBD1. Per germline, CDR1 MNHEY and CDR2 SVGAGI. V lost 6 bases and J lost 4; bases outside the gene matches: 6. CDR3 length equals 14 residues.